One sample yielded the 27 T cell receptor beta chains listed below, sequenced in a study of T-cell memory formation after mild COVID-19. TCRdb analysed the 5' RACE reads with MiXCR anew, one entry per CDR3 protein. This sample has 150,000 to 200,000 distinct CDR3 sequences, with roughly 15% found just once. Sample: PBMCs or a T cell subset sorted from them (not recorded which). The receptors stem from an adult woman who had mild COVID-19 (a few samples of this study predate the infection). Cell type and time point are not known.

This clonotype has a handful of counts. The chain carries TRBV6-5 and TRBJ1-2; 11 bases align to TRBD1. The V segment lost 5 bases and the J segment 7 bases; nucleotides outside the gene matches: 9. Germline V gene data show CDR1 as MNHEY and CDR2 as SVGAGI. The CDR3 totals 15 residues. The chain's CDR3 is CASSKWDRGTGGYTF. CDR3 sequence (DNA): TGTGCCAGCAGTAAATGGGACAGGGGGACGGGTGGCTACACCTTC.

This clonotype was observed a handful of times. This chain links TRBV3-1 with TRBJ1-6; maybe TRBD1 (5 bases). Germline loops: CDR1 LGHDT, CDR2 YNNKEL (reference sequence). V gave up 5 bases and J gave up 5 bases, with 7 bases separating them. This CDR3 region has 13 residues. The CDR3 nucleotides read TGTGCCAGCAGCTCCAGGGATAATTCACCCCTCCACTTT. This gives the protein CASSSRDNSPLHF.

This clonotype has only a few counts. The genes are TRBV12-3 or TRBV12-4 and TRBJ2-7; D remains unclear. Trimming shortened V by 6 bases and J by 3 bases, and 21 bases separated the two germline ends. The CDR3 extends over 16 amino acids. CDR3 sequence: CASSLRGGSNHYEQYF. CDR3 in DNA: TGTGCCAGCAGCCTTCGTGGCGGCTCGAATCACTACGAGCAGTACTTC.

The V and J genes are TRBV5-1 and TRBJ2-7; 7 nucleotides align to TRBD1. V lost 4 bases and J lost 0; bases outside the gene matches: 7. This CDR3 has 15 amino acids. Germline CDR1 and CDR2: SGHRS and YFSETQ. CDR3 amino acids: CASSGWTGPSYEQYF. The CDR3 nucleotides read TGCGCCAGCAGCGGCTGGACAGGACCCTCCTACGAGCAGTACTTC. Full variable domain (rest looked up from reference TRBV5-1 and TRBJ2-7): KAGVTQTPRYLIKTRGQQVTLSCSPISGHRSVSWYQQTPGQGLQFLFEYFSETQRNKGNFPGRFSGRQFSNSRSEMNVSTLELGDSALYLCASSGWTGPSYEQYFGPGTRLTVT.

The CDR3 here is CASSSIVAGVAGELFF. In DNA, the CDR3 is TGTGCCAGCAGCTCCATAGTAGCGGGGGTGGCCGGGGAGCTGTTTTTT. The chain joins TRBV7-6 to TRBJ2-2; 9 bases are a match to TRBD2. Unmatched junction bases numbered 9, after V lost 4 bases and J lost 6 bases. The CDR3 contains 16 residues. Per germline, CDR1 SGHVS and CDR2 FNYEAQ.

V usage is TRBV10-3 and J usage is TRBJ2-7; tentative D call: TRBD2 (5 bases). Germline CDR1 and CDR2: ENHRY and SYGVKD. The CDR3 runs 14 residues. V dropped 5 bases and J dropped 0 bases, with 11 bases sitting between them. CDR3 in amino acids: CAISTDGNSYEQYF. For the CDR3, the DNA is TGTGCCATCAGTACAGACGGGAACTCCTACGAGCAGTACTTC.

Only a few counts were recorded for this clonotype. V is TRBV5-1 and J is TRBJ2-3; possibly TRBD1 or TRBD2 for D (5 bases each). This CDR3 has 18 amino acids. The V and J ends lost 1 base and 2 bases respectively, with 20 bases between them. Germline V gives CDR1 SGHRS, CDR2 YFSETQ. The CDR3 sequence: CASSLTPGRISITDTQYF. CDR3 nucleotide sequence: TGCGCCAGCAGCTTGACCCCGGGACGCATCTCTATCACAGATACGCAGTATTTT.

The chain employs TRBV4-1 and TRBJ2-1; 9 bases agree with TRBD2. Matching the DNA end better, TRBJ2-7 makes the J call doubtful. CDR3 length: 13 residues. Looked up from germline, CDR1 is MGHRA and CDR2 is YSYEKL. CDR3 nucleotide sequence: TGCGCCAGCAGCCAGCGGGAGGGGTACGAGCAGTACTTC. This gives the protein CASSQREGYEQYF.

V gene TRBV18 combines with J gene TRBJ2-7; D tentatively fits TRBD1 or TRBD2 (5 bases each). With 1 base removed from V and 2 bases from J, the gap between germline ends came to 9 bases. Looked up from germline, CDR1 is KGHSH and CDR2 is LQKENI. The CDR3 is 14 amino acids. CDR3: CASSPLGETYEQYF. In DNA, the CDR3 is TGTGCCAGCTCACCACTAGGGGAGACCTACGAGCAGTACTTC.

This rearrangement joins TRBV6-6 to TRBJ1-2, with 9 positions matching TRBD1. Germline V gives CDR1 MNHNY, CDR2 SVGAGI (reference sequence). V lost 6 bases to trimming and J lost 8 bases; unmatched junction nucleotides: 7. This CDR3 region has 13 residues. The CDR3 spells CASSPTGGVGYTF. The CDR3 DNA is TGTGCCAGCAGCCCGACAGGGGGGGTGGGCTACACCTTC.

This chain uses TRBV5-5 with TRBJ1-2; TRBD1 aligns across 8 bases. The CDR3 consists of 15 residues. Germline CDR1 reads SGHKS; CDR2 reads YYEKEE (reference sequence). The V and J ends lost 6 bases and 1 base, in that order; junction bases with no gene match: 8. The CDR3 region has the DNA TGTGCCAGCAACCTCCCGGACAGGGTTAACTATGGCTACACCTTC. This encodes CASNLPDRVNYGYTF.

This clonotype was seen only a few times. This rearrangement joins TRBV7-6 to TRBJ2-1; perhaps TRBD1 as D (6 bases). Trimming took 2 bases from V and 6 from J, leaving 14 bases between them. The CDR3 covers 15 residues. From germline, CDR1 is SGHVS and CDR2 FNYEAQ. The CDR3 DNA sequence: TGTGCCAGCAGCTTACAGGGGTTCAACGGCAATGAGCAGTTCTTC. Residues: CASSLQGFNGNEQFF.

J is TRBJ2-7 and V is TRBV7-8, with D uncertain. This CDR3 is built from 13 residues. Germline V lookup: CDR1 SGHVS, CDR2 FQNEAQ. V gave up 1 base and J gave up 1 base, with 5 bases separating them. For the CDR3, the DNA is TGTGCCAGCAGCTTAGATCTGTCCTACGAGCAGTACTTC. This gives the protein CASSLDLSYEQYF.

This rearrangement joins TRBV11-1 to TRBJ2-3; TRBD2 aligns across 7 bases. J was trimmed by 0 bases and V by 0 bases; bases with no gene match: 12. The CDR3 totals 19 residues. CDR1 is SGHAT, CDR2 FQDESV, per germline (reference sequence). CDR3 sequence (DNA): TGTGCCAGCAGCTTAGCGAAGCTAGCGGAAGGATTTAGCACAGATACGCAGTATTTT. Residues: CASSLAKLAEGFSTDTQYF.

The chain uses TRBV20-1 and TRBJ1-5; a possible D gene is TRBD1 (5 bases). The CDR3 consists of 20 residues. Germline V gene lookup returns CDR1 DFQATT and CDR2 SNEGSKA (reference sequence). Deletions cut 1 base from V and 0 bases from J, with 25 bases between. The CDR3 protein is CSARVYSPGTDAYSNQPQHF. CDR3 coding DNA: TGCAGTGCTAGAGTTTATAGCCCCGGGACGGATGCCTATAGCAATCAGCCCCAGCATTTT.

The CDR3 bases are TGTGCCATCAGGCCGGGACTAGCCAACCTGGGGCAGTACTTC. This codes for CAIRPGLANLGQYF. This chain links TRBV10-3 with TRBJ2-7; TRBD2 matches at 9 bases. V was clipped by 6 bases and J by 9 bases; unmatched bases: 12. Germline lookup yields CDR1 ENHRY and CDR2 SYGVKD. The CDR3 spans 14 residues.

The rearrangement uses TRBV9 and TRBJ2-7; 7 nucleotides match TRBD1. In germline, CDR1 is SGDLS, CDR2 YYNGEE. The V and J ends lost 3 bases and 0 bases, in that order; junction bases with no gene match: 9. The CDR3 is 16 amino acids. CDR3 amino acids: CASSASGTANSYEQYF. The CDR3 bases are TGTGCCAGCAGCGCCTCCGGGACAGCGAACTCCTACGAGCAGTACTTC.

This clonotype has only a few counts. J is TRBJ2-3 and V is TRBV7-3, with 12 bases fitting TRBD2. V dropped 2 bases and J dropped 2; count of bases not matched to a gene: 11. The CDR3 totals 19 residues. The germline CDR1 and CDR2 sequences are SGHTA and FQGTGA. The CDR3 nucleotides read TGTGCCAGCAGCTTATTGCCCAGACTAGCGGGGGCCCACACAGATACGCAGTATTTT. As protein: CASSLLPRLAGAHTDTQYF. Together with reference TRBV7-3 and TRBJ2-3, the CDR3 gives the full variable domain: GAGVSQTPSNKVTEKGKYVELRCDPISGHTALYWYRQSLGQGPEFLIYFQGTGAADDSGLPNDRFFAVRPEGSVSTLKIQRTERGDSAVYLCASSLLPRLAGAHTDTQYFGPGTRLTVL.

The rearrangement links TRBV4-1 to TRBJ2-2, with 12 bases that match TRBD2. The ends lost 4 bases at V and 5 bases at J; junction bases unmatched: 5. The CDR3 runs to 16 residues. Per germline, CDR1 MGHRA and CDR2 YSYEKL. In DNA, the CDR3 is TGCGCCAGCAGCCCCTCGACTAGCGGGGGTACCGGGGAGCTGTTTTTT. Its protein is CASSPSTSGGTGELFF.

This clonotype is a singleton in its sample. The V gene is TRBV27, the J gene TRBJ2-1; 9 positions match TRBD1. Germline V gene lookup returns CDR1 MNHEY and CDR2 SMNVEV (reference sequence). V was clipped by 8 bases and J by 12 bases; unmatched bases: 8. The CDR3 is 12 amino acids. The CDR3 region has the DNA TGTGCCAGCGGCAACAGGGGGCAGCGGCAGTTCTTC. Amino acid sequence: CASGNRGQRQFF.

This clonotype occurred a few times. This chain links TRBV12-3 or TRBV12-4 with TRBJ1-5; the D gene is possibly TRBD1 (5 bases). The V end was cut by 1 base, the J end by 5 bases, with 9 bases between. CDR3 length: 14 amino acids. CDR3 sequence: CASSLGPRDQPQHF. The CDR3 nucleotides are TGTGCCAGCAGTTTAGGGCCCAGGGATCAGCCCCAGCATTTT.

This clonotype turned up a few times. V and J are TRBV24-1 and TRBJ2-1; 8 bases are shared with TRBD2. This CDR3 contains 14 residues. Germline V lookup: CDR1 KGHDR, CDR2 SFDVKD. Losses at the gene ends were 7 bases for V and 6 bases for J; bases not matched to a gene: 7. In DNA, the CDR3 is TGTGCCACCAGCGGGGGGGGCTCGAGCAATGAGCAGTTCTTC. The encoded protein is CATSGGGSSNEQFF.

The chain joins TRBV5-1 to TRBJ2-5, with D uncertain. This CDR3 spans 16 amino acids. Germline V gene sequence: CDR1 SGHRS, CDR2 YFSETQ. V dropped 5 bases and J dropped 3 bases, with 20 bases sitting between them. The CDR3 region is CASSPPSWQFKETQYF. CDR3 nucleotides: TGCGCCAGCAGTCCCCCGTCGTGGCAGTTTAAAGAGACCCAGTACTTC. Full variable domain (missing parts from reference TRBV5-1 and TRBJ2-5): KAGVTQTPRYLIKTRGQQVTLSCSPISGHRSVSWYQQTPGQGLQFLFEYFSETQRNKGNFPGRFSGRQFSNSRSEMNVSTLELGDSALYLCASSPPSWQFKETQYFGPGTRLLVL.

The chain recombines TRBV12-3 or TRBV12-4 with TRBJ2-7; 11 nucleotides align to TRBD1. The CDR3 has 15 residues. V lost 6 bases and J lost 4; bases outside the gene matches: 8. CDR3 loop: CASRHSGTGGYEQYF. The CDR3 nucleotides are TGTGCCAGCAGACATTCCGGGACAGGGGGTTACGAGCAGTACTTC.

Only a few counts were recorded for this clonotype. The CDR3 DNA sequence: TGTGCCAGCTCACCATCGCGGAACACCGGGGAGCTGTTTTTT. This translates into CASSPSRNTGELFF. V and J are TRBV18 and TRBJ2-2, with no clear D. CDR1 and CDR2 (germline): KGHSH, LQKENI. The CDR3 length is 14 residues. V dropped 2 bases and J dropped 1 base, with 5 bases sitting between them.

This chain links TRBV29-1 with TRBJ1-2, with a possible D match to TRBD1 (5 bases). CDR3 length: 12 residues. V was shortened by 6 bases and J by 2 bases, with 10 bases between the two germline ends. Germline V lookup: CDR1 SQVTM, CDR2 ANQGSEA. The CDR3 protein is CSVGGGNYGYTF. For the CDR3, the DNA is TGCAGCGTCGGGGGAGGAAACTATGGCTACACCTTC.

The V gene is TRBV7-3, the J gene TRBJ2-5; D is possibly TRBD2 (6 bases). The ends were cut back, 8 bases at V and 5 bases at J, with 24 bases in the middle. Germline V lookup: CDR1 SGHTA, CDR2 FQGTGA. The CDR3 is 16 amino acids. The DNA of the CDR3 is TGTGCCAGCCGACCCGGCGGGACGCCGCTTCGGGAGACCCAGTACTTC. It is translated as CASRPGGTPLRETQYF.